This entry is about one TCR beta chain. Germline CDR1 and CDR2: LNHNV and YYDKDF (reference sequence). The trim removed 0 bases at V and 4 bases at J, leaving 5 bases unmatched. The CDR3 extends over 16 amino acids. This specimen comes from a study of blood T cell repertoires in COVID-19. The wider study: The samples span acute and convalescent COVID-19 from the United States, Italy and Spain. PBMCs, B-cell-depleted T cells, or T cells were the source of the cDNA or gDNA that made up the material.

Authors' methods: Scientists estimated how many nucleated cells there were by amplifying reference gene primers. Profiled with immunoSEQ multiplex PCR; TCRdb holds only in-frame clones, not every one. V and J calls and clone size are those listed in that table; D and trimming were worked out from the DNA. This sample has 220,000 or so clones, with around four fifths found just once. Sequencing was carried out using peripheral blood. This TCR was recovered from a woman aged 55-69 years who had recovered from COVID-19. This chain links TRBV15 with TRBJ1-3, with 8 positions matching TRBD1. DNA of the CDR3: TGTGCCACCAGCAGAGACGCAGGGGGCCAAGGAAACACCATATATTTT. Translated: CATSRDAGGQGNTIYF.